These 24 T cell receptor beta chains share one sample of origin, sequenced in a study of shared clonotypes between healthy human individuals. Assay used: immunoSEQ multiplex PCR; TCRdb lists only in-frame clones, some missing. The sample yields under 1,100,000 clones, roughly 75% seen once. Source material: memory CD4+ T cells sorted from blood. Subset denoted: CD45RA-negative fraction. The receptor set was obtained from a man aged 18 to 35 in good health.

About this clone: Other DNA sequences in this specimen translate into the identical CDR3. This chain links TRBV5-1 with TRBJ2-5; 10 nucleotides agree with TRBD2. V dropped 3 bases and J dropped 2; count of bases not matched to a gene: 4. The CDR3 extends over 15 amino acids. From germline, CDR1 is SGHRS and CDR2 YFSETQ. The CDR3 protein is CASSWTSGIQETQYF. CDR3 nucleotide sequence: TGCGCCAGCAGCTGGACTAGCGGAATACAAGAGACCCAGTACTTC.

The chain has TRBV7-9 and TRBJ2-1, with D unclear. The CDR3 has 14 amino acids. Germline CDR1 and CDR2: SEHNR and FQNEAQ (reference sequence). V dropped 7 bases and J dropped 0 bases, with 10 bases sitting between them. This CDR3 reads CASTLSGSYNEQFF. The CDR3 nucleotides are TGTGCCAGCACCCTATCTGGCTCCTACAATGAGCAGTTCTTC. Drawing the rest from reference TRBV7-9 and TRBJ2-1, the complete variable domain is DTGVSQNPRHKITKRGQNVTFRCDPISEHNRLYWYRQTLGQGPEFLTYFQNEAQLEKSRLLSDRFSAERPKGSFSTLEIQRTEQGDSAMYLCASTLSGSYNEQFFGPGTRLTVL.

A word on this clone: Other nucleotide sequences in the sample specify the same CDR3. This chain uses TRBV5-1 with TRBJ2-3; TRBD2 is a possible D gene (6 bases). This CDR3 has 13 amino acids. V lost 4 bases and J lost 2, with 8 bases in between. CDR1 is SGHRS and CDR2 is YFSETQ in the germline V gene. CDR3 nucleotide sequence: TGCGCCAGCAGCGGGGGGTCCACAGATACGCAGTATTTT. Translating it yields CASSGGSTDTQYF.

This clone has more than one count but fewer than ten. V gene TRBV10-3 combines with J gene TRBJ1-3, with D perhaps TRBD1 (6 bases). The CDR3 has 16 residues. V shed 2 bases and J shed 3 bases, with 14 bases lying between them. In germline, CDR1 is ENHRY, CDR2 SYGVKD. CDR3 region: CAISEGGAAGGNTIYF. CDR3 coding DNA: TGTGCCATCAGTGAGGGGGGCGCAGCTGGTGGAAACACCATATATTTT.

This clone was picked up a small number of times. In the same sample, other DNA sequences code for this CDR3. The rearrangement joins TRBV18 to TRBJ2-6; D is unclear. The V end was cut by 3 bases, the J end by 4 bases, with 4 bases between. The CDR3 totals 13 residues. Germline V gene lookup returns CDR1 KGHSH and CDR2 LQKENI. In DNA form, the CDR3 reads TGTGCCAGCTCACCGACAGGGGCCAACGTCCTGACTTTC. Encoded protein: CASSPTGANVLTF.

This CDR3 is CSVDGTGYEQYF. In nucleotides, the CDR3 is TGCAGCGTTGACGGGACGGGCTACGAGCAGTACTTC. The genes are TRBV29-1 and TRBJ2-7, with D perhaps given as TRBD1 or TRBD2 (5 bases each). Trimming cost V 3 bases and J 3 bases, with 9 bases left between them. This CDR3 has 12 residues. From germline, CDR1 is SQVTM and CDR2 ANQGSEA.

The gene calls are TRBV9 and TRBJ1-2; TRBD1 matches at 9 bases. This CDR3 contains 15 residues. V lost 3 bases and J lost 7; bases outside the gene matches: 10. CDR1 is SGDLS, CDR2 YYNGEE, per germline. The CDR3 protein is CASSATTGGAGGYTF. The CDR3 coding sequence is TGTGCCAGCAGCGCTACCACAGGGGGCGCGGGTGGCTACACCTTC.

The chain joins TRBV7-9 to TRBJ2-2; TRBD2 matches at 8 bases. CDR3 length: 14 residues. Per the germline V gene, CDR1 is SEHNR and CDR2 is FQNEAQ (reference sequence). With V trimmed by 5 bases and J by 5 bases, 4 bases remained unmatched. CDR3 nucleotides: TGTGCCAGCAGCGGCGGGGGGCTTACCGGGGAGCTGTTTTTT. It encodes CASSGGGLTGELFF.

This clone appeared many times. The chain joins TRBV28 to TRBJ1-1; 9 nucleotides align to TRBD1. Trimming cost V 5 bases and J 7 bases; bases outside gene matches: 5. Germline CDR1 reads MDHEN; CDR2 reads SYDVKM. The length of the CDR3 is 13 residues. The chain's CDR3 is CASSPMDRGEAFF. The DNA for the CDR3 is TGTGCCAGCAGTCCCATGGACAGGGGTGAAGCTTTCTTT.

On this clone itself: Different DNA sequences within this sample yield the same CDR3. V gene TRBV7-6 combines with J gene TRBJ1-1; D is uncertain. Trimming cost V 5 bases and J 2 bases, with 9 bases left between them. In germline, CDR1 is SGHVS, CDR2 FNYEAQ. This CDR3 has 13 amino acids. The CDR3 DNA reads TGTGCCAGCAGCCCGCGGGGAAACACTGAAGCTTTCTTT. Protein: CASSPRGNTEAFF. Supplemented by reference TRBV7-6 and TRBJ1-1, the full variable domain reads GAGVSQSPRYKVTKRGQDVALRCDPISGHVSLYWYRQALGQGPEFLTYFNYEAQQDKSGLPNDRFSAERPEGSISTLTIQRTEQRDSAMYRCASSPRGNTEAFFGQGTRLTVV.

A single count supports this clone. The CDR3 coding sequence is TGTGCCAGCTCGGAGGGACTGGGTCGGGGCGAGCAGTACTTC. Translation gives CASSEGLGRGEQYF. This rearrangement joins TRBV18 to TRBJ2-7; a possible D gene is TRBD2 (6 bases). This CDR3 contains 14 residues. From germline, CDR1 is KGHSH and CDR2 LQKENI. Trimming removed 6 bases at V and 6 bases at J, with 18 bases between.

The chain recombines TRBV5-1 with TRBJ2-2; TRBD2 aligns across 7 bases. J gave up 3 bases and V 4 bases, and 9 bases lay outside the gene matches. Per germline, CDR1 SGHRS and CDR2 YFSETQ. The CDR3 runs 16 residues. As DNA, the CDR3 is TGCGCCAGCAGCGGAAGCGGGGACTCGGACACCGGGGAGCTGTTTTTT. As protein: CASSGSGDSDTGELFF.

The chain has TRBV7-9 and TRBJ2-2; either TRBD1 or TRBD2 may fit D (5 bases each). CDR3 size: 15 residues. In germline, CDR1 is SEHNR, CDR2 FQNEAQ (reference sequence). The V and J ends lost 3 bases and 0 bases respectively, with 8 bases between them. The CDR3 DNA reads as TGTGCCAGCAGCTTCGGGACGCCGAACACCGGGGAGCTGTTTTTT. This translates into CASSFGTPNTGELFF.

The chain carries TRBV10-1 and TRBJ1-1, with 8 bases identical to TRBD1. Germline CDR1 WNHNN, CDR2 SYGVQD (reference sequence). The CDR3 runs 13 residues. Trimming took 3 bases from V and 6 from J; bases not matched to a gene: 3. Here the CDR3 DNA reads TGCGCCAGCAGTGACAGGGGGCCCTCTGAAGCTTTCTTT. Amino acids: CASSDRGPSEAFF.

CDR3: CASSRTGGSSYNEQFF. As DNA, the CDR3 is TGTGCCAGCAGCCGTACGGGGGGGAGCTCCTACAATGAGCAGTTCTTC. This chain joins TRBV7-2 and TRBJ2-1, with 8 bases aligning to TRBD2. This CDR3 is 16 amino acids long. V was clipped by 5 bases and J by 0 bases; unmatched bases: 6. Germline lookup yields CDR1 SGHTA and CDR2 FQGNSA.

CDR3 sequence reads: CASKLGTGYTEAFF. The CDR3 bases are TGTGCCAGCAAGTTAGGGACAGGGTACACTGAAGCTTTCTTT. This rearrangement joins TRBV6-1 to TRBJ1-1; 9 bases map to TRBD1. Looked up from germline, CDR1 is MNHNS and CDR2 is SASEGT. Trimming cost V 7 bases and J 3 bases; bases outside gene matches: 6. The CDR3 contains 14 residues.

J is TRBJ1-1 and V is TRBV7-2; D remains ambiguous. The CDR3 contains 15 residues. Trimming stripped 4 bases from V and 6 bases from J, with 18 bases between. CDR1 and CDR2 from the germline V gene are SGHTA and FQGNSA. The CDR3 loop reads CASSSVAGLRAEAFF. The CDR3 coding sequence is TGTGCCAGCAGCTCCGTCGCCGGGCTTAGGGCTGAAGCTTTCTTT.

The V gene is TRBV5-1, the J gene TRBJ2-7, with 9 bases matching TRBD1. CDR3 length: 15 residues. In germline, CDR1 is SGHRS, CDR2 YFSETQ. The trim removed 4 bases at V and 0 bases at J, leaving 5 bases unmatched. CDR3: CASSRTGVSSYEQYF. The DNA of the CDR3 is TGCGCCAGCAGCCGGACAGGGGTCAGCTCCTACGAGCAGTACTTC.

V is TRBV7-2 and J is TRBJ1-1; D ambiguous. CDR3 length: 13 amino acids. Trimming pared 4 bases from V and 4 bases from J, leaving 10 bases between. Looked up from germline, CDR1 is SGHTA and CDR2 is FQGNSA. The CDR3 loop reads CASSSTYGTEAFF. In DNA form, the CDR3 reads TGTGCCAGCAGCTCCACGTACGGCACTGAAGCTTTCTTT.

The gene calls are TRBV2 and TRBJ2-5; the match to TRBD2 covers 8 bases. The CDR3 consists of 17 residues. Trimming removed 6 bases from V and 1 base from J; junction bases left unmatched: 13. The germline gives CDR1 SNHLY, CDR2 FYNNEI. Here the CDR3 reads CASSIAGPRLTQETQYF. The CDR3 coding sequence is TGTGCCAGCAGCATAGCGGGGCCCCGCCTGACCCAAGAGACCCAGTACTTC.

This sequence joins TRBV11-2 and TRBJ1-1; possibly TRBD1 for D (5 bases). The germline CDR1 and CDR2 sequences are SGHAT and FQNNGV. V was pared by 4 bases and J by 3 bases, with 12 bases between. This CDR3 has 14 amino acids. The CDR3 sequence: CASSSSRAYTEAFF. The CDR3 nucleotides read TGTGCCAGCAGCTCTTCCAGGGCCTACACTGAAGCTTTCTTT. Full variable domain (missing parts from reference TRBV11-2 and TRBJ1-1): EAGVAQSPRYKIIEKRQSVAFWCNPISGHATLYWYQQILGQGPKLLIQFQNNGVVDDSQLPKDRFSAERLKGVDSTLKIQPAKLEDSAVYLCASSSSRAYTEAFFGQGTRLTVV.

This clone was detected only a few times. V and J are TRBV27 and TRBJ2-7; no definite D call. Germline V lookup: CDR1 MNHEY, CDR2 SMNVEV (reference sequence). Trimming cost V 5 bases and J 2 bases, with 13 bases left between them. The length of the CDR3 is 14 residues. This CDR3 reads CASSTPAPTYEQYF. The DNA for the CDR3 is TGTGCCAGCAGTACCCCTGCGCCGACCTACGAGCAGTACTTC.

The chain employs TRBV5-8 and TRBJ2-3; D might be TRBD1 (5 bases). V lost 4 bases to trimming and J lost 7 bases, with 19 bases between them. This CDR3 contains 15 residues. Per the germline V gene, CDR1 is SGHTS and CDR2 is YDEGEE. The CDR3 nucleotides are TGTGCCAGCAGCCTCAGTCGTGGGGCTAGGTATACGCAGTATTTT. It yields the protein CASSLSRGARYTQYF.

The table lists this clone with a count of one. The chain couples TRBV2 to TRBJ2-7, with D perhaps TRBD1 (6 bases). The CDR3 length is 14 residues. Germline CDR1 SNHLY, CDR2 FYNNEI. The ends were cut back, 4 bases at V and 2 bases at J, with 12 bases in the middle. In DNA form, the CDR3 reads TGTGCCAGCAGTGTCAGGACAGCAGCCTACGAGCAGTACTTC. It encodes CASSVRTAAYEQYF.